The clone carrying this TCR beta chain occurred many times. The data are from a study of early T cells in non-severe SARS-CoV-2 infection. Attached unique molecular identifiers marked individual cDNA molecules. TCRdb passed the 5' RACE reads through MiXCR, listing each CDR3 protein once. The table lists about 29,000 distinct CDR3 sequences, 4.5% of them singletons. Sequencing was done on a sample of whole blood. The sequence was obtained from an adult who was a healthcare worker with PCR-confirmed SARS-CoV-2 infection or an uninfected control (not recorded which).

The CDR3 here is CSARGQGFDSPLHF. The CDR3 coding sequence is TGCAGTGCTAGGGGACAGGGGTTCGATTCACCCCTCCACTTT. The chain has TRBV20-1 and TRBJ1-6; TRBD1 matches 10 bases. This CDR3 contains 14 residues. CDR1 is DFQATT and CDR2 is SNEGSKA in the germline V gene (reference sequence). J lost 8 bases, V lost 3 bases, and 4 bases had no gene match.